This T cell receptor (beta chain) was recorded in a study of cytomegalovirus exposure and HLA in healthy donors (dated by TCRdb to about 2017). About the investigation overall: In an earlier analysis of some 610 of the donors, 276 Gb of sequence data and 120 million or so unique TCR beta sequences from roughly 200 million T cells were reported. Around 330 gigabases of sequencing data and roughly 81 million unique TCR sequences made up an early release that covered 500 to 650 HLA-typed donors. The genetic ancestry cluster associated with self-reported Caucasian donors included around 76% of the roughly 380 genotyped donors. The study was designed to test whether signatures of past pathogen exposure could be identified by cataloging public T cell receptors. The study profiled the T cell repertoires of hundreds of subjects by immunosequencing and related them to cytomegalovirus serostatus. Besides the first cohort of around 670 subjects, a separate validation cohort made up of 120 or so different subjects was used. High-throughput TCR immunosequencing, statistical association of individual TCRs with disease status, and machine learning were combined to predict cytomegalovirus infection status. A later analysis re-examined previously published TCR beta repertoires from just over 650 donors and added high-resolution HLA genotyping to investigate patterns of TCR occurrence. In the later analysis, no new phenotypic data were used to find candidate immune exposures; instead, reliance was placed on TCR beta sequences and their occurrence across donors. An earlier analysis of 587 of the donors used high-throughput TCR beta sequencing to judge whether each TCR beta V gene segment behaved as functional or pseudogenic. Donor age, sex, ethnicity and CMV serostatus were compiled together with the repertoire data. Genome-wide SNP genotypes for about 65% of the roughly 670 donors were used in a later genetic analysis, which treated that subset as a discovery cohort. Every repertoire in the discovery cohort had been generated on one and the same sequencing platform. HLA typing covered class I and class II loci at four-digit resolution. Typing coverage varied by locus: roughly 620-640 donors for A, B, C, DRB1 and DQB1; around 560 for DQA1; around 570 for DPA1; fewer than 480 for DPB1. Because of strong linkage in the cohort, roughly five DR-DQ haplotypes were treated as single units for association and clustering. On average, 235,054 unique TCR beta nucleotide sequences were sequenced per donor among about 400 genotyped donors of the cohort, with roughly 18% of those sequences being non-productive. Summary of the overall study and its limitations: In this cohort, only TCR beta chains were sequenced, and detectable features were limited by the absence of alpha or paired-chain data. Most TCR sequences were observed very rarely across donors, whereas some public TCRs were present in many individuals. V-gene and J-gene trimming of TCR beta chains was associated with a missense DCLRE1C variant in a later genetic analysis, and the association was replicated in an independent cohort. Linkage disequilibrium might explain the correlated functional status among segregating V segments, but an unknown experimental factor could not be ruled out. In a later analysis, several top co-occurrence clusters were reported to appear linked to parvovirus B19, influenza, CMV and Epstein-Barr virus. A total of 164 TCR beta chains were listed by the study as associated with cytomegalovirus. The sequencing pipeline was judged likely to have produced a cluster of highly shared sequence variants as a technical artifact. Three of the identified cytomegalovirus-associated TCR beta chains were confirmed in vitro to be specific for cytomegalovirus antigens. The presence/absence analyses assumed that sequencing depth was roughly uniform across donors, and that assumption may not be true. Because counts were too low, some 16 rarely observed V segments, including chromosome 9 orphons, were excluded from the earlier analysis of some 590 of the donors. Because the 87-base-pair reads could not distinguish some IMGT-functional V segments, including TRBV6-2 and TRBV6-3, those segments were excluded. A later analysis found that HLA-associated TCR beta chains were more clonally expanded and had lower generation probabilities than equally common non-associated chains. In both the original and validation cohorts, the classifier was reported to diagnose cytomegalovirus status with high specificity and sensitivity. A further reported finding was that TCR beta sequences accurately predicted the HLA-A and HLA-B alleles for most subjects in the first cohort. A later analysis associated about 17,000 TCR beta sequences with specific HLA alleles at a false discovery rate of 0.05. Compared with the 666-donor mean, donors in an Asian-associated ancestry cluster had fewer N-insertions in productive TCRs, according to a later genetic analysis. Because HLA typing was missing for some donors at each locus, association tests included only the typed subset. Strong co-occurrence of HLA alleles, especially DR and DQ, made assigning TCR associations to individual alleles difficult. According to the authors, the approach could potentially be generalized to other disease states and immunological phenotypes. A later analysis found that most CMV-associated TCR beta chains appeared HLA-restricted, with HLA associations seemingly driven largely by CMV exposure. CMV serostatus was the only immune exposure information available for the cohort. In a later analysis, the rate of TCR association differed among HLA loci, with DRB1 alleles having the most associated TCRs and HLA-C alleles having the fewest. An earlier analysis of some 560 of the donors showed that most TCR beta V segments appeared in productive rearrangements either about 87% or about 30% of the time, which broadly matched IMGT annotations.

Trimming removed 3 bases from V and 9 bases from J, leaving 14 bases between the germline ends. CDR1 and CDR2 were assigned from the germline V gene (reference sequence) as GTSNPN and SVGIG. There are 12 amino acids in the CDR3, from cysteine to phenylalanine inclusive. The entry retains the CDR3 DNA only, 36 bases that are in frame from base 1. Details on this clone: Its recognized antigen is unknown. Base qualities are not recorded, but no much larger clone differs from it by a single base.

The cohort consisted of hundreds of healthy bone marrow donors. All cohort members were sampled while nominally healthy, although unrecorded immune exposures were likely present. CMV serostatus was positive for 289 and negative for about 55% of the roughly 670 cohort members, and was not recorded for this donor. Each donor provided a peripheral blood sample, and peripheral blood mononuclear cells were used for TCR beta sequencing. Genomic DNA was extracted from the blood cell samples with the Qiagen DNeasy Blood Extraction Kit. Library construction relied on the immunoSEQ multiplex PCR assay. The multiplex PCR relied on a mix of 60 forward primers for TCR Vbeta segments and 13 reverse primers for TCR Jbeta segments. The CDR3 region of rearranged TCR beta genes was amplified from genomic DNA by a multiplex PCR assay. The Illumina HiSeq System was used to sequence the amplified TCR beta libraries as 87-base-pair reads. The authors' analysis ran thus. Across the roughly 670 repertoires, a later analysis counted tens of millions of unique TCR beta chains, around 10 million of which were shared by at least two donors. A nearest-neighbor algorithm error-corrected the raw reads and collapsed the reads into unique sequences, merging closely related sequences to remove PCR and sequencing errors. Alignment of CDR3 sequences to IMGT reference sequences was used to assign V, D and J gene segments. Each retained sequence needed at least a six-nucleotide match to both a V gene segment and a J gene segment. Rearrangements were classified as productive when the CDR3 lacked stop codons and remained in frame with V and J, and all other rearrangements were classified as non-productive. CDR3 was defined according to IMGT convention as the region running from the second conserved V-encoded cysteine to the conserved J-encoded phenylalanine. The earlier analysis of about 530 of the donors excluded any sequence lacking an unambiguous match to a single V gene segment. An earlier analysis of 587 of the donors classified V segments as functional when productive rearrangements were above 56.7% and as segregating when the standard deviation between donors was above 5%. A statistical classification framework was built to diagnose cytomegalovirus status from the catalog of TCR beta chain sequences. A later analysis assigned V and J genes by comparing TCR nucleotide sequences with IMGT/GENE-DB human TR gene sequences. A later analysis assigned CDR3 sequences and most-parsimonious VDJ recombination scenarios with the TCRdist pipeline. In a later analysis, each TCR beta chain was defined by its CDR3 amino acid sequence together with its V-gene family, and reads lacking a unique V-gene family were excluded. To address suspected cross-contamination and a sequencing artifact, a later analysis removed a few hundred highly shared, low-generation-probability nucleotide sequences. In a later analysis, a clonal expansion index was calculated for each public chain from normalized within-repertoire ranks of inferred template counts. In a later analysis, generation probabilities were computed using a VDJ recombination model fitted to out-of-frame rearrangements, and the results were checked against IGoR. In a later analysis, TCR-TCR, TCR-HLA and TCR-CMV co-occurrence was scored with hypergeometric tests, and a repertoire-size bias correction was applied to TCR pairs. False discovery rates were estimated in a later analysis by permuting HLA or CMV assignments 20 times. In a later analysis, co-occurring TCRs were grouped with DBSCAN, and TCRdist sequence similarity was added when clustering was performed within HLA-allele-positive subsets. Repertoires with fewer than 30,000 or more than 120,000 public chains, plus five repertoires with anomalous nucleotide sharing, were excluded from co-occurrence clustering. TCRdb carries this immuneACCESS record with in-frame sequences only. Its versions omit some clonotypes, under half of them owing to an unresolved V gene in the studies checked, with the rest unexplained. V and J calls and clone size are as listed in that table; D and trimming were resolved from the DNA. The table for this sample lists some 100,000 clones; 74% of them were counted only once. The ten largest account for 2% to 2.5% of the sample.

What was sequenced was PBMCs. The sequence is built from TRBV30 and TRBJ1-1, and TRBD1 may be the D gene, going by 5 matching bases. This receptor was obtained from a human donor in good health. Here is the DNA: TGTGCCTGGAGGGTAGGGGAATCAAAAGCTTTCTTT. It translates as CAWRVGESKAFF.